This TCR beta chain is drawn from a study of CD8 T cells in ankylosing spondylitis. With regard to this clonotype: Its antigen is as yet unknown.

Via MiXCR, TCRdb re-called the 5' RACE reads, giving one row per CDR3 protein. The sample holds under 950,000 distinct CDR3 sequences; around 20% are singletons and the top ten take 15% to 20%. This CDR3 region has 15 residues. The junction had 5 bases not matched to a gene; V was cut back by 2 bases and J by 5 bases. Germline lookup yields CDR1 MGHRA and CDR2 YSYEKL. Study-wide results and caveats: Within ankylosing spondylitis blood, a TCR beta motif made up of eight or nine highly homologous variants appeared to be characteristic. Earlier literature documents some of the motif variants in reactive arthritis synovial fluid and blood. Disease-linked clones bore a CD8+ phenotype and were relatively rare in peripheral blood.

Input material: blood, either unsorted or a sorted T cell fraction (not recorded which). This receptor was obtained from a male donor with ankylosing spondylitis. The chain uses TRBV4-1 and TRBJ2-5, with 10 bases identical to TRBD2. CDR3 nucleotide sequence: TGCGCCAGCAGCCAACTAGCGGGAGCAGGGGAGACCCAGTACTTC. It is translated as CASSQLAGAGETQYF.